One and the same sample provided the 3 T cell receptor beta chains below, sequenced in a study of vaccination and CD4 T cells after COVID-19. Their target antigens are unknown. The treatment is: roughly 10-day PBMC culture with coronavirus spike peptide pools or control peptides (ViraFEST assay). The Oncomine TCR Beta short-read assay was applied to DNA of cultured CD4+ T cells. TCRdb called the PCR reads again in MiXCR, with one record for every CDR3 protein. The sample has 12,000 to 15,000 distinct CDR3 sequences, nearly 35% seen once. Sequencing was done on a sample of cultured CD4+ T cells from blood. These receptor sequences come from a human donor with COVID-19.

This chain uses TRBV11-2 with TRBJ2-3; D not resolved. Trimming stripped 6 bases from V and 1 base from J, with 8 bases between. From germline, CDR1 is SGHAT and CDR2 FQNNGV. CDR3 length: 13 residues. The CDR3 DNA sequence: TGTGCCAGCAGATACACAGGCACAGATACGCAGTATTTT. Amino acid sequence: CASRYTGTDTQYF.

This chain joins TRBV6-5 and TRBJ2-7, with D perhaps matching TRBD1 (5 bases). CDR3 length equals 14 residues. V dropped 2 bases and J dropped 0 bases, with 8 bases sitting between them. Germline CDR1 is MNHEY and CDR2 is SVGAGI. CDR3 loop: CASSYRRASYEQYF. In DNA, the CDR3 is TGTGCCAGCAGTTACCGCAGGGCCTCCTACGAGCAGTACTTC.

J is TRBJ1-2 and V is TRBV6-1; no clear D. V lost 11 bases and J 4 bases, leaving 23 bases between the germline ends. The CDR3 is 15 amino acids. CDR1 and CDR2 from the germline V gene are MNHNS and SASEGT. As DNA, the CDR3 is TGTGCCGGCAACACAGCCTCCTTACACTCCTATGGCTACACCTTC. It translates to CAGNTASLHSYGYTF.